This T cell receptor beta chain originates from a study of shared clonotypes between healthy human individuals. Study results and caveats: Larger richness was generally estimated for naive than memory subsets.

As for this clone: Its antigen is unknown.

With 2 bases clipped from V and 5 bases from J, the junction kept 2 bases outside the gene matches. The CDR3 contains 14 residues. CDR1 and CDR2 from the germline V gene are MGHDK and SYGVNS. The table came from immunoSEQ multiplex PCR; TCRdb's copy has only in-frame clones and leaves some out. In the table there are about 1.5 million clones, around 98% of which are singletons. The study enrolled healthy HIV-negative adults without recent acute infections or vaccinations as donors. Division of CD4+ cells produced a CD45RA+ naive subset and a CD45RA-negative memory subset. The rearrangement joins TRBV25-1 to TRBJ2-1, with 8 bases fitting TRBD2. The receptor comes from a man aged 25-45 years in good health. The specimen was naive CD4+ T cells sorted from blood. Regarding subset: CD45RA+ positively selected. CDR3 sequence (DNA): TGTGCCAGCAGTGAACGACTAGCGCACAATGAGCAGTTCTTC. Protein: CASSERLAHNEQFF.